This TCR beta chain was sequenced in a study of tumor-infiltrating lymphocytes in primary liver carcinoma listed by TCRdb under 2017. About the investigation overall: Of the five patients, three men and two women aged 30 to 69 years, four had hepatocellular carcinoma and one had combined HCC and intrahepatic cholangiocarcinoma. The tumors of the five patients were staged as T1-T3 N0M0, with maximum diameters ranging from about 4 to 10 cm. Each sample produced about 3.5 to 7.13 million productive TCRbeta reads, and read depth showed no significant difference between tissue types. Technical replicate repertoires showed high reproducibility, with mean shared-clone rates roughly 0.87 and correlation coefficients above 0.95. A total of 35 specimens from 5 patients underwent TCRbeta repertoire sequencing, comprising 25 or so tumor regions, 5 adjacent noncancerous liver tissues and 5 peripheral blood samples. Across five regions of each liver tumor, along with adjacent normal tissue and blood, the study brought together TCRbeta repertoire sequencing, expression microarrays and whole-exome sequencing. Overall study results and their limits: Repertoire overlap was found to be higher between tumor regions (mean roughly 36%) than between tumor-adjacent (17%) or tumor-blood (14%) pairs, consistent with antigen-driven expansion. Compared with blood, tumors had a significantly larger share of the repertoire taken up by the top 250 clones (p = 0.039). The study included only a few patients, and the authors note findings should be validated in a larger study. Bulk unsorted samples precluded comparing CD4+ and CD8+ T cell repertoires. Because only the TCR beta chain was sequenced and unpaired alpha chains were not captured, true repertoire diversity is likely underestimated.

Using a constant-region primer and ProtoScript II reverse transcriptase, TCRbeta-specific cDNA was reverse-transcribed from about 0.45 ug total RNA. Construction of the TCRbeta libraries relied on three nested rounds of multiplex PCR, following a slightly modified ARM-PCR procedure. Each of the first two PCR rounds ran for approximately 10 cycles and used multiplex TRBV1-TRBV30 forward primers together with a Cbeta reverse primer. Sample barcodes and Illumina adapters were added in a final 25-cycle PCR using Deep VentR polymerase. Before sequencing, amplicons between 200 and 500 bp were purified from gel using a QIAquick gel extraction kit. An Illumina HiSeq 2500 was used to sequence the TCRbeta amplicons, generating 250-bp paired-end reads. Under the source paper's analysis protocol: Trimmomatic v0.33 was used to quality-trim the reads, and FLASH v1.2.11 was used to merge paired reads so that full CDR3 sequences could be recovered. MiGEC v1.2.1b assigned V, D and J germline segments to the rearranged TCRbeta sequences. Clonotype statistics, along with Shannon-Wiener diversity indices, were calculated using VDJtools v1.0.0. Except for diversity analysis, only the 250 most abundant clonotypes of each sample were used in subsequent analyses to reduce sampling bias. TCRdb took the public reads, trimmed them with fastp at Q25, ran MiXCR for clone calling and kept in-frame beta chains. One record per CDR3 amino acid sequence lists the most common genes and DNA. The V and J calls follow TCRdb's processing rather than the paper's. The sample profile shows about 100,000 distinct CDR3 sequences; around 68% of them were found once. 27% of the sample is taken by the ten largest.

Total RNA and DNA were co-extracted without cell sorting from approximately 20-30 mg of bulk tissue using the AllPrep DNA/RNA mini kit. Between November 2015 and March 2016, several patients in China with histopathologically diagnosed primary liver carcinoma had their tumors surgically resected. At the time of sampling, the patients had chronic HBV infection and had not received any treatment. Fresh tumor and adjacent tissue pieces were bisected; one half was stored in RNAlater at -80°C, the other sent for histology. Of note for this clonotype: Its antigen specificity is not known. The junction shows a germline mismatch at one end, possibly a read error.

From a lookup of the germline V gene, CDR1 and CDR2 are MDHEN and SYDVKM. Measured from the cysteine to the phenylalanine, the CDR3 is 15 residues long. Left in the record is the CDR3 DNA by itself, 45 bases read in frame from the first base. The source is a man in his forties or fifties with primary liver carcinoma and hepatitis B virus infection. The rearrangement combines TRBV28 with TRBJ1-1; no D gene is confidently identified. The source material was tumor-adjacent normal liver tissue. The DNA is TGTGCCGGCAGTCCTTTCACCTTGGGTTTCACTGAAGCTTTCTTT. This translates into CAGSPFTLGFTEAFF.